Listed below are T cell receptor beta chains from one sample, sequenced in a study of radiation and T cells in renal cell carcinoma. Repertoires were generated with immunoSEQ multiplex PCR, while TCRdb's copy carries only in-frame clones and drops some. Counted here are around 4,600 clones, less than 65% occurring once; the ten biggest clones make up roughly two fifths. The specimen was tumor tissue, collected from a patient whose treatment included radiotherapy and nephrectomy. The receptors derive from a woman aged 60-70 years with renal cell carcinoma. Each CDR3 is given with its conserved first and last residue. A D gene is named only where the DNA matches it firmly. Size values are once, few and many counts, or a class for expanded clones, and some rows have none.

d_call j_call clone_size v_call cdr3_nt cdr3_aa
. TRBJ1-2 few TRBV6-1 TGTGCCAGCAGTGAAGCCCAGGGCTACACCTTC CASSEAQGYTF
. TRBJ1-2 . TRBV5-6 TGTGCCAGCAGCTTGTTCCCGTCCGACGGACAGCATGGCTACACCTTC CASSLFPSDGQHGYTF
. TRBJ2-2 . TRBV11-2 TGTGCCAGCAGCCCGGCGACTCCGAACACCGGGGAGCTGTTTTTT CASSPATPNTGELFF
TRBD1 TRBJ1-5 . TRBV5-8 TGTGCCAGCAGCTTGGGGACAGGATTGACTAATCAGCCCCAGCATTTT CASSLGTGLTNQPQHF
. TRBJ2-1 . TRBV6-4 TGTGCCAGCAGTGGCCAGGGTGGTGAGCAGTTCTTC CASSGQGGEQFF
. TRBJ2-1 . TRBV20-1 TGCAGTGCTTCGACTAGGGCGGAGCAGTTCTTC CSASTRAEQFF
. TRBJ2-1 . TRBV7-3 TGTGCCAGCAGCCAAGGAGGCAGGGCCTACAATGAGCAGTTCTTC CASSQGGRAYNEQFF
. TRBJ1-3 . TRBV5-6 TGTGCCAGCAGCTCGATTCTGACCGGCCCTAGCTCTGGAAACACCATATATTTT CASSSILTGPSSGNTIYF
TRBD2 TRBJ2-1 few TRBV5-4 TGTGCCAGCAAGGGCGGGAGTAGCAATGAGCAGTTCTTC CASKGGSSNEQFF
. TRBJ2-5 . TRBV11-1 TGTGCCAGCAGCTTCTCTAGGGCCCAAGAGACCCAGTACTTC CASSFSRAQETQYF
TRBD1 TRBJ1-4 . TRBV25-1 TGTGCCAGCGCCCGGACAGGGGTTAATGAAAAACTGTTTTTT CASARTGVNEKLFF
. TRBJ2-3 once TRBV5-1 TGCGCCAGCAGCCCTAGCACAGATACGCAGTATTTT CASSPSTDTQYF
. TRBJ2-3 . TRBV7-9 TGTGCCAGCAGTCCTAGCACAGATACGCAGTATTTT CASSPSTDTQYF
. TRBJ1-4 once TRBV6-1 TGTGCCAGCAGTGAGGGCGGCTGGGGAAAACTGTTTTTT CASSEGGWGKLFF
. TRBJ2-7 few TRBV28 TGTGCCAGCAGTTTATTAGGCGGGGACCTCTACGAGCAGTACTTC CASSLLGGDLYEQYF
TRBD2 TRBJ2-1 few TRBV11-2 TGTGCCAGCAGCTTAGACGTCTCGGTTGGCGGGAGGGCTTGGGATGAGCAGTTCTTC CASSLDVSVGGRAWDEQFF
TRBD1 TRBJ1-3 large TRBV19 TGTGCCAGTAGTATAGATCGTCAGGGGGCGGGTGGAAACACCATATATTTT CASSIDRQGAGGNTIYF
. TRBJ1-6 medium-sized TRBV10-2 TGCGCCAGCAGTGAGTCTATACAGTCCAATTCACCCCTCCACTTT CASSESIQSNSPLHF
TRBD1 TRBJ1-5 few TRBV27 TGTGCCAGCAGTCCTAGATTACGAAGACAGGGGATTGAGTATAGCAATCAGCCCCAGCATTTT CASSPRLRRQGIEYSNQPQHF
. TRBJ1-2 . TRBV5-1 TGCGCCAGCAGCCACCCGGACGGAGGAGGCTACACCTTC CASSHPDGGGYTF
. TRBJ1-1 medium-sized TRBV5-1 TGCGCCAGCAGGGACCTTCTAAGGACCTATAGGGAAACTGAAGCTTTCTTT CASRDLLRTYRETEAFF
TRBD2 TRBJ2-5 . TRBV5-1 TGCGCCACCTCCCGACTAGCGGGGGGGGGAGAGACCCAGTACTTC CATSRLAGGGETQYF
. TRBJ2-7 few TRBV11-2 TGTGCCAGCAGCTTAGGCAGGGTGAGGGACGAGCAGTACTTC CASSLGRVRDEQYF
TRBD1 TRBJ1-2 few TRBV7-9 TGTGCCAGCAGCTACGGACAGGGACATGGCTACACCTTC CASSYGQGHGYTF
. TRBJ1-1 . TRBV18 TGTGCCAGCTCCCCCAGGGGAAACACTGAAGCTTTCTTT CASSPRGNTEAFF
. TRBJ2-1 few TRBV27 TGTGCCAGCAGTGGAGGGAGCTCCTACAATGAGCAGTTCTTC CASSGGSSYNEQFF
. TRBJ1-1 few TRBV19 TGTGCCAGCCACAACCTCTGGTCAGGGGCTGAAGCTTTCTTT CASHNLWSGAEAFF
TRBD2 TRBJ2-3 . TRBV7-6 TGTGCCAGCAGCCTTTGGACTAGCGGGCCCTTTCCAGATACGCAGTATTTT CASSLWTSGPFPDTQYF
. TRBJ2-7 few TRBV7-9 TGTGCCAGCAGCTGGAGCTCCTACGAGCAGTACTTC CASSWSSYEQYF
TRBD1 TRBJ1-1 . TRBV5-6 TGTGCCAGCAGCCGCAGGGGGACAGGGAACACTGAAGCTTTCTTT CASSRRGTGNTEAFF
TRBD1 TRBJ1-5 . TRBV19 TGTGCCAGTAGTGGACAGGGCCCCAAGCCCCAGCATTTT CASSGQGPKPQHF
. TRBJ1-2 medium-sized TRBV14 TGTGCCAGCAGCAAGACACAGCGAAACTATGGCTACACCTTC CASSKTQRNYGYTF
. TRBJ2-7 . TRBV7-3 TGTGCCAGCAGCTTATTAGGGGCCGGCTACGAGCAGTACTTC CASSLLGAGYEQYF
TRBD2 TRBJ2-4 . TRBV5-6 TGTGCCAGCAGCTCCGGGACTACACCGGACATTCAGTACTTC CASSSGTTPDIQYF
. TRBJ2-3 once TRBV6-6 TGTGCCAGCAGTTTTGGGGGCTCCACAGATACGCAGTATTTT CASSFGGSTDTQYF
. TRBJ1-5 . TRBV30 TGTGCCTGGGCCGGTGGAGGTCGGCAGCCCCAGCATTTT CAWAGGGRQPQHF
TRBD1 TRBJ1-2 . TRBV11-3 TGTGCCAGCAGCCCCCGGGGGGAGGGGGCCCGTCCTAACTATGGCTACACCTTC CASSPRGEGARPNYGYTF
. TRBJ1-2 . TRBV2 TGTGCCAGCAAGTCCGAGACGGCCTATGGCTACACCTTC CASKSETAYGYTF
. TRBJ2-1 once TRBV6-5 TGTGCCAGCAGCCGCAATGAGCAGTTCTTC CASSRNEQFF
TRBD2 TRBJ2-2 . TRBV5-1 TGCGCCAGCAGCTCCCTCACTAGCGGGAGATACACCGGGGAGCTGTTTTTT CASSSLTSGRYTGELFF
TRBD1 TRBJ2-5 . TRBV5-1 TGCGCCAGCAGCTTGAACGTCGTTGTCAGGGGGGAGACCCAGTACTTC CASSLNVVVRGETQYF
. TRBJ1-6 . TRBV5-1 TGCGCCAGCAGCTTGGGACAGCCCTCAAGGAATTCACCCCTCCACTTT CASSLGQPSRNSPLHF
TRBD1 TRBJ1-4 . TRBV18 TGTGCCAGCTCACCAGGGACAGGGGAGGCACTGTTTTTT CASSPGTGEALFF
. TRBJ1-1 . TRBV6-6 TGTGCCAGCAGTTACTCGATTCAGGTCAACACTGAAGCTTTCTTT CASSYSIQVNTEAFF
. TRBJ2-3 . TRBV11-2 TGTGCCAGCAGCACCAAGGGCGGGCGGGATATGGGCACAGATACGCAGTATTTT CASSTKGGRDMGTDTQYF
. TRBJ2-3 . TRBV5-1 TGCGCCAGCAGCTTGGGCTTTGGGGGGCCCACAGATACGCAGTATTTT CASSLGFGGPTDTQYF
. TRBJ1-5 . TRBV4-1 TGCGCCAGCAGCTCCCGCACAGGCCCGGAGCAGCCCCAGCATTTT CASSSRTGPEQPQHF